One sample yielded the 32 T cell receptor beta chains listed below, sequenced in a study of blood T cell repertoires in COVID-19 (dated by TCRdb to between 2020 and 2021). Receptors were amplified or captured by the immunoSEQ multiplex PCR assay. This is the immuneACCESS table as TCRdb keeps it, with only in-frame sequences that have V and J called. A part of the clones is gone; compared with another copy, unresolved V genes explain less than half, and the rest is unexplained. This sample holds some 110,000 clones; roughly 80% were observed only once. Approximately 15% of the sample comes from the top ten. Sequencing was carried out using peripheral blood. These receptors were obtained from an elderly woman with acute or convalescent COVID-19.

The V call is TRBV5-1, the J call TRBJ2-1; 11 bases map to TRBD2. This CDR3 spans 16 amino acids. J lost 2 bases, V lost 1 base, and 2 bases had no gene match. The germline V gene encodes CDR1 SGHRS and CDR2 YFSETQ. The CDR3 reads CASSLTSGRTYNEQFF. CDR3 nucleotides: TGCGCCAGCAGCTTGACTAGCGGGAGAACCTACAATGAGCAGTTCTTC.

The chain recombines TRBV14 with TRBJ2-2; 12 nucleotides match TRBD2. CDR3 length equals 18 residues. V was pared by 1 base and J by 3 bases, with 6 bases of the junction left unmatched. From germline, CDR1 is SGHDN and CDR2 FVKESK. The CDR3 reads CASSQVPTSGRYTGELFF. CDR3 DNA sequence: TGTGCCAGCAGCCAAGTACCAACTAGCGGGAGGTACACCGGGGAGCTGTTTTTT. The entire variable domain, with the rest obtained from reference TRBV14 and TRBJ2-2, is as follows: EAGVTQFPSHSVIEKGQTVTLRCDPISGHDNLYWYRRVMGKEIKFLLHFVKESKQDESGMPNNRFLAERTGGTYSTLKVQPAELEDSGVYFCASSQVPTSGRYTGELFFGEGSRLTVL.

The chain couples TRBV2 to TRBJ1-5; tentative D call: TRBD1 (5 bases). The CDR3 runs 16 residues. Germline V gives CDR1 SNHLY, CDR2 FYNNEI. Trimming removed 5 bases from V and 4 bases from J, with 18 bases in between. CDR3 DNA: TGTGCCAGCAGTCCTAGCGCTTACGGGGGGAATCAGCCCCAGCATTTT. Amino acids: CASSPSAYGGNQPQHF.

CDR3 protein: CAWSNRGRHYGYTF. In DNA form, the CDR3 reads TGTGCCTGGAGTAACAGGGGGAGACACTATGGCTACACCTTC. The chain recombines TRBV30 with TRBJ1-2, with 8 bases identical to TRBD1. The germline V gene encodes CDR1 GTSNPN and CDR2 SVGIG (reference sequence). This CDR3 comprises 14 residues. V lost 2 bases, J lost 3 bases, and 5 bases stayed unmatched. Variable domain in full (rest from reference TRBV30 and TRBJ1-2): SQTIHQWPATLVQPVGSPLSLECTVEGTSNPNLYWYRQAAGRGLQLLFYSVGIGQISSEVPQNLSASRPQDRQFILSSKKLLLSDSGFYLCAWSNRGRHYGYTFGSGTRLTVV.

V usage is TRBV5-1 and J usage is TRBJ2-2; a possible D gene is TRBD2 (6 bases). Germline assignment: CDR1 SGHRS and CDR2 YFSETQ. V lost 5 bases and J lost 1, with 12 bases in between. CDR3 length: 15 amino acids. CDR3 bases: TGCGCCAGCAGTGGGCTAGCGCTGAACACCGGGGAGCTGTTTTTT. Amino acids: CASSGLALNTGELFF.

The V call is TRBV7-2, the J call TRBJ2-5; 15 bases line up with TRBD2. Unmatched junction bases numbered 5, after V lost 5 bases and J lost 4 bases. The CDR3 sequence is 16 residues long. Germline CDR1 reads SGHTA; CDR2 reads FQGNSA. The CDR3: CASSPWTSGRAETQYF. The CDR3 nucleotides are TGTGCCAGCAGCCCGTGGACTAGCGGGAGGGCAGAGACCCAGTACTTC.

This clone was found a few times. The chain recombines TRBV6-2 or TRBV6-3 with TRBJ2-7; TRBD1 might be the D (6 bases). The V and J ends lost 6 bases and 4 bases respectively, with 10 bases between them. Germline loops: CDR1 MNHEY, CDR2 SVGEGT. The CDR3 sequence is 12 residues long. The CDR3 DNA sequence: TGTGCCAGCAGCCCCAGGGGTTACGAGCAGTACGTC. This encodes CASSPRGYEQYV.

The J gene is TRBJ2-5, the V gene TRBV28; D is possibly TRBD2 (6 bases). Per the germline V gene, CDR1 is MDHEN and CDR2 is SYDVKM. The CDR3 consists of 16 residues. The ends were cut back, 2 bases at V and 0 bases at J, with 13 bases in the middle. The CDR3 spells CASSLGGGMYQETQYF. The CDR3 bases are TGTGCCAGCAGTTTAGGGGGAGGAATGTACCAAGAGACCCAGTACTTC. Combining the CDR3 with reference TRBV28 and TRBJ2-5 gives the whole variable domain DVKVTQSSRYLVKRTGEKVFLECVQDMDHENMFWYRQDPGLGLRLIYFSYDVKMKEKGDIPEGYSVSREKKERFSLILESASTNQTSMYLCASSLGGGMYQETQYFGPGTRLLVL.

This clone was seen only a few times. The gene calls are TRBV7-9 and TRBJ2-7; D unclear. Germline V lookup: CDR1 SEHNR, CDR2 FQNEAQ (reference sequence). V was cut by 2 bases and J by 0 bases, with 8 bases left in between. The CDR3 has 14 residues. The CDR3 bases are TGTGCCAGCAGCTTATCCCGGAGCTCCTACGAGCAGTACTTC. Protein: CASSLSRSSYEQYF.

This clone was picked up a small number of times. The chain links TRBV7-2 to TRBJ2-2; 7 bases are shared with TRBD2. J lost 1 base, V lost 8 bases, and 4 bases had no gene match. The CDR3 has 14 residues. CDR1 and CDR2 from the germline V gene are SGHTA and FQGNSA. The CDR3 region has the DNA TGTGCCAGCGGAGCGGGGTTGAACACCGGGGAGCTGTTTTTT. Protein sequence: CASGAGLNTGELFF.

This sequence joins TRBV5-1 and TRBJ2-3; D not certain. Germline V lookup: CDR1 SGHRS, CDR2 YFSETQ. There are 15 residues in the CDR3. V gave up 0 bases and J gave up 0 bases, with 8 bases separating them. This CDR3 is CASSLASPSTDTQYF. The CDR3 region has the DNA TGCGCCAGCAGCTTGGCCAGTCCCAGCACAGATACGCAGTATTTT.

This chain links TRBV6-6 with TRBJ2-3, with 8 bases that match TRBD2. Germline V CDR1 and CDR2: MNHNY, SVGAGI (reference sequence). The CDR3 has 15 residues. V was clipped by 3 bases and J by 2 bases; unmatched bases: 4. The CDR3 DNA reads as TGTGCCAGCAGTTATGGGACTAGGGCCACAGATACGCAGTATTTT. It is translated as CASSYGTRATDTQYF.

V and J are TRBV19 and TRBJ2-5, with D hard to call. Germline loops: CDR1 LNHDA, CDR2 SQIVND (reference sequence). This CDR3 contains 13 residues. Trimming took off 3 bases at V and 1 base at J, with 6 bases between the two ends. The CDR3 DNA reads as TGTGCCAGTAGTATTTCCTCCCAAGAGACCCAGTACTTC. Amino acid sequence: CASSISSQETQYF.

This chain uses TRBV9 with TRBJ2-7; D perhaps matches TRBD2 (6 bases). The CDR3 is 15 amino acids. Germline V gene sequence: CDR1 SGDLS, CDR2 YYNGEE. With 0 bases removed from V and 5 bases from J, the gap between germline ends came to 15 bases. The CDR3 loop reads CASSVAVGGSHEQYF. The CDR3 nucleotides are TGTGCCAGCAGCGTAGCGGTCGGGGGATCCCACGAGCAGTACTTC.

The chain carries TRBV20-1 and TRBJ2-2; TRBD2 agrees at 8 bases. V shed 3 bases and J 6 bases; nucleotides not matched to a gene: 9. In germline, CDR1 is DFQATT, CDR2 SNEGSKA (reference sequence). The CDR3 consists of 15 residues. CDR3 region: CSASRTSIVAGELFF. As DNA, the CDR3 is TGCAGTGCTAGTAGGACTAGCATCGTGGCCGGGGAGCTGTTTTTT.

The sample holds a few counts of this clone. The chain links TRBV5-8 to TRBJ2-1; D is possibly TRBD1 (5 bases). The CDR3 has 15 residues. V was shortened by 4 bases and J by 1 base, with 12 bases between the two germline ends. Germline V gene data show CDR1 as SGHTS and CDR2 as YDEGEE. This CDR3 reads CASSLRTLSYNEQFF. DNA for the CDR3: TGTGCCAGCAGCCTTCGGACACTTTCCTACAATGAGCAGTTCTTC.

The J gene is TRBJ2-2, the V gene TRBV3-1 (or the pseudogene TRBV3-2), with TRBD1 matching over 7 bases. With 2 bases clipped from V and 7 bases from J, the junction kept 10 bases outside the gene matches. Germline V gene sequence: CDR1 LGHDT, CDR2 YNNKEL (reference sequence). The CDR3 is 16 residues long. The CDR3 reads CASSQSNRGRNGELFF. The CDR3 region has the DNA TGTGCCAGCAGCCAATCGAACAGGGGTAGGAACGGGGAGCTGTTTTTT.

The chain joins TRBV2 to TRBJ1-5; D is uncertain. The V gene lost 6 bases and the J gene lost 0 bases, with 6 bases spanning the gap. The CDR3 loop spans 13 amino acids. CDR1 and CDR2 (germline): SNHLY, FYNNEI. CDR3 in amino acids: CASRRDSNQPQHF. As DNA, the CDR3 is TGTGCCAGCAGACGGGATAGCAATCAGCCCCAGCATTTT. The variable domain in full, with the rest retrieved from reference TRBV2 and TRBJ1-5, is EPEVTQTPSHQVTQMGQEVILRCVPISNHLYFYWYRQILGQKVEFLVSFYNNEISEKSEIFDDQFSVERPDGSNFTLKIRSTKLEDSAMYFCASRRDSNQPQHFGDGTRLSIL.

For the CDR3, the DNA is TGTGCCAGTAGTATGAGTCAGAGGGGGGAGACCCAGTACTTC. It translates to CASSMSQRGETQYF. The rearrangement uses TRBV19 and TRBJ2-5; a weak D match, TRBD1 (6 bases). Between the trimmed V and J ends, which lost 3 bases and 5 bases, there was a span of 13 bases. The CDR3 contains 14 residues. CDR1 LNHDA and CDR2 SQIVND come from the germline V gene (reference sequence). The variable domain in full, completed from reference TRBV19 and TRBJ2-5, reads DGGITQSPKYLFRKEGQNVTLSCEQNLNHDAMYWYRQDPGQGLRLIYYSQIVNDFQKGDIAEGYSVSREKKESFPLTVTSAQKNPTAFYLCASSMSQRGETQYFGPGTRLLVL.

The table lists this clone with a count of one. The chain carries TRBV19 and TRBJ2-3; 15 positions agree with TRBD2. V trimming: 2 bases; J trimming: 2 bases; junction bases outside the gene matches: 5. The CDR3 extends over 18 amino acids. Per the germline V gene, CDR1 is LNHDA and CDR2 is SQIVND (reference sequence). Here the CDR3 reads CASSIKGTSGRPTDTQYF. The CDR3 region has the DNA TGTGCCAGTAGTATAAAAGGGACTAGCGGGAGGCCCACAGATACGCAGTATTTT. The full variable domain, rest sourced from reference TRBV19 and TRBJ2-3, is DGGITQSPKYLFRKEGQNVTLSCEQNLNHDAMYWYRQDPGQGLRLIYYSQIVNDFQKGDIAEGYSVSREKKESFPLTVTSAQKNPTAFYLCASSIKGTSGRPTDTQYFGPGTRLTVL.

V gene TRBV24-1 combines with J gene TRBJ2-1; 8 bases map to TRBD2. Losses at the gene ends were 3 bases for V and 5 bases for J; bases not matched to a gene: 8. CDR3 length: 16 residues. In germline, CDR1 is KGHDR, CDR2 SFDVKD. CDR3 amino acids: CATSDRAGGKNNEQFF. For the CDR3, the DNA is TGTGCCACCAGTGATCGGGCGGGAGGTAAAAACAATGAGCAGTTCTTC.

V usage is TRBV4-2 and J usage is TRBJ1-5; D unresolved. Trimming removed 0 bases from V and 4 bases from J, with 13 bases in between. The CDR3 loop spans 16 amino acids. Germline CDR1 reads LGHNA; CDR2 reads YNFKEQ. CDR3 region: CASSQEGGMANQPQHF. The CDR3 nucleotides are TGTGCCAGCAGCCAAGAAGGCGGCATGGCAAATCAGCCCCAGCATTTT.

V and J are TRBV5-4 and TRBJ2-2, with 7 nucleotides matching TRBD1. The V segment lost 4 bases and the J segment 2 bases; nucleotides outside the gene matches: 8. The length of the CDR3 is 16 residues. Germline V gene lookup returns CDR1 SGHNT and CDR2 YYREEE (reference sequence). In DNA form, the CDR3 reads TGTGCCAGCAGCGGAAAACAGGGGAGTAACACCGGGGAGCTGTTTTTT. It specifies CASSGKQGSNTGELFF.

The J gene is TRBJ1-3, the V gene TRBV6-5; TRBD1 aligns across 9 bases. This CDR3 is 15 amino acids long. J gave up 4 bases and V 8 bases, and 9 bases lay outside the gene matches. Germline loops: CDR1 MNHEY, CDR2 SVGAGI. The CDR3 is CASADRGKVGNTIYF. CDR3 in DNA: TGTGCCAGCGCCGACAGGGGGAAAGTGGGAAACACCATATATTTT.

V gene TRBV29-1 combines with J gene TRBJ2-1, with TRBD2 identical over 10 bases. The CDR3 is 15 amino acids. J was trimmed by 4 bases and V by 2 bases; bases with no gene match: 5. Germline lookup yields CDR1 SQVTM and CDR2 ANQGSEA. CDR3 nucleotides: TGCAGCGTTGAATTGCTAGCGGGGGTATACAATGAGCAGTTCTTC. Protein product: CSVELLAGVYNEQFF.

This chain uses TRBV2 with TRBJ2-5, with D unresolved. Trimming removed 7 bases at V and 6 bases at J, with 18 bases between. This CDR3 contains 14 residues. The germline V gene encodes CDR1 SNHLY and CDR2 FYNNEI. The CDR3 DNA follows: TGTGCCAGCATTGTTAGTAGAGGTCAAAAGACCCAGTACTTC. It encodes CASIVSRGQKTQYF.

The CDR3: CASSLGGSRYEQYF. The CDR3 DNA follows: TGTGCCAGCAGCTTAGGCGGGAGTCGGTACGAGCAGTACTTC. This chain uses TRBV7-9 with TRBJ2-7; 7 nucleotides align to TRBD2. V shed 1 base and J 4 bases; nucleotides not matched to a gene: 4. Germline V gene sequence: CDR1 SEHNR, CDR2 FQNEAQ (reference sequence). The CDR3 runs to 14 residues. Full variable domain (missing parts from reference TRBV7-9 and TRBJ2-7): DTGVSQNPRHKITKRGQNVTFRCDPISEHNRLYWYRQTLGQGPEFLTYFQNEAQLEKSRLLSDRFSAERPKGSFSTLEIQRTEQGDSAMYLCASSLGGSRYEQYFGPGTRLTVT.

This clone was recorded only once. V gene TRBV10-1 combines with J gene TRBJ2-5; 8 bases fit TRBD1. V lost 8 bases and J lost 4; bases outside the gene matches: 6. The CDR3 is made up of 13 amino acids. Germline V gene sequence: CDR1 WNHNN, CDR2 SYGVQD (reference sequence). For the CDR3, the DNA is TGCGCCAGCCCGGACAGGGTTGGAGAGACCCAGTACTTC. This sequence encodes CASPDRVGETQYF.

The gene calls are TRBV7-8 and TRBJ2-5; 11 bases fit TRBD2. The CDR3 is 16 amino acids. Trimming cost V 1 base and J 9 bases; bases outside gene matches: 10. The germline V gene encodes CDR1 SGHVS and CDR2 FQNEAQ. The CDR3 coding sequence is TGTGCCAGCAGCTTAGAAGTGGCTAGCGGGAGGCGAGCCCAGTACTTC. Its translation: CASSLEVASGRRAQYF.

This sequence joins TRBV28 and TRBJ1-5; D may be TRBD1 (5 bases). Germline CDR1 reads MDHEN; CDR2 reads SYDVKM. This CDR3 comprises 13 residues. V was clipped by 3 bases and J by 6 bases, with 9 bases between them. The CDR3 region is CASSFQGGQPQHF. As DNA, the CDR3 is TGTGCCAGCAGTTTCCAGGGCGGTCAGCCCCAGCATTTT. The complete variable domain, with remaining parts taken from reference TRBV28 and TRBJ1-5, reads DVKVTQSSRYLVKRTGEKVFLECVQDMDHENMFWYRQDPGLGLRLIYFSYDVKMKEKGDIPEGYSVSREKKERFSLILESASTNQTSMYLCASSFQGGQPQHFGDGTRLSIL.

The V gene is TRBV11-3, the J gene TRBJ2-7, with 7 bases identical to TRBD2. The length of the CDR3 is 14 residues. V lost 5 bases and J lost 5; bases outside the gene matches: 9. Germline assignment: CDR1 SGHNT and CDR2 YENEEA. For the CDR3, the DNA is TGTGCCAGCAGCCCCTCTGGACTAGGGAACGAGCAGTACTTC. It yields the protein CASSPSGLGNEQYF.

The V and J genes are TRBV5-1 and TRBJ2-7, with a weak D call TRBD2 (7 bases). Germline loops: CDR1 SGHRS, CDR2 YFSETQ. The V end lost 5 bases, the J end lost 6 bases, and 18 bases lay between the germline ends. The CDR3 consists of 14 residues. The CDR3 is CASRESLAGAEQYF. CDR3 in DNA: TGCGCCAGCAGAGAGAGTCTCGCGGGGGCCGAGCAGTACTTC.